This T cell receptor beta chain stems from a study of T cell changes during pregnancy in multiple sclerosis. There are a few counts of this clone. The length of the CDR3 is 12 residues. The V end was cut by 1 base, the J end by 6 bases, with 7 bases between. In germline, CDR1 is SGHRS, CDR2 YFSETQ. TCRdb keeps only in-frame clones here, not all; method: immunoSEQ multiplex PCR. The repertoire holds about 53,000 clones, with 80% to 95% as singletons. Sample: CD4+ T cells from peripheral blood mononuclear cells, taken in the third trimester of pregnancy. The J gene is TRBJ1-2, the V gene TRBV5-1; D is ambiguous. The TCR comes from a female donor with multiple sclerosis, enrolled in a pregnancy study. The CDR3 bases are TGCGCCAGCAGCTTGACAGCGGATGGCTACACCTTC. The encoded protein is CASSLTADGYTF.